Listed below are T cell receptor beta chains from one sample, sequenced in a study of blood T cell repertoires in COVID-19. Assay: immunoSEQ multiplex PCR; the TCRdb copy retains only in-frame clones and omits some. The sample contains approximately 120,000 clones, 85% of which appear only once. Sequenced material: peripheral blood. These TCRs come from a woman aged 80 or older with COVID-19, enrolled during active disease. CDR3s include the opening cysteine and the closing phenylalanine or tryptophan. Each record gives: clone size, J gene, V gene, D gene, CDR3 protein, CDR3 DNA. The D gene is left open where the match is weak. Rows may omit the clone size; those that give it use once, few, many or a size class.

- TRBJ1-1 TRBV5-4 - CASSLKERGTEAFF TGTGCCAGCAGCTTGAAGGAACGGGGGACTGAAGCTTTCTTT
- TRBJ2-1 TRBV18 TRBD2 CASSPGGGIDEQFF TGTGCCAGCTCACCCGGGGGAGGGATCGATGAGCAGTTCTTC
- TRBJ2-4 TRBV5-4 TRBD1 CASSFRDRENIQYF TGTGCCAGCAGCTTCAGGGACAGGGAAAACATTCAGTACTTC
- TRBJ1-5 TRBV6-5 TRBD1 CASSSSGGSNQPQHF TGTGCCAGCAGTTCATCAGGGGGAAGCAATCAGCCCCAGCATTTT
- TRBJ1-2 TRBV4-3 TRBD1 CASSQGSGTGGGYTF TGCGCCAGCAGCCAAGGGTCCGGGACAGGGGGAGGCTACACCTTC
- TRBJ2-7 TRBV2 TRBD1 CAASDPTGLNNEQYF TGTGCCGCTTCCGACCCGACAGGGTTGAATAACGAGCAGTACTTC
- TRBJ1-4 TRBV9 - CASSVAAGVGEKLFF TGTGCCAGCAGCGTAGCGGCAGGGGTTGGTGAAAAACTGTTTTTT
- TRBJ2-5 TRBV5-6 TRBD2 CASSLAGGQETQYF TGTGCCAGCAGCTTAGCGGGAGGGCAAGAGACCCAGTACTTC
- TRBJ1-1 TRBV10-3 TRBD1 CATRGQGSKTEAFF TGTGCCACCAGAGGACAGGGGAGTAAAACTGAAGCTTTCTTT
- TRBJ1-1 TRBV6-5 - CASSYPFRAGESEAFF TGTGCCAGCAGTTACCCCTTCCGGGCAGGGGAGTCGGAAGCTTTCTTT
once TRBJ2-7 TRBV10-1 - CASRGDRSSYEQYF TGCGCCAGCAGAGGAGACAGGAGCTCCTACGAGCAGTACTTC
once TRBJ2-2 TRBV6-5 - CASSYSSGVGELFF TGTGCCAGCAGTTACTCATCGGGGGTCGGGGAGCTGTTTTTT
few TRBJ1-1 TRBV6-5 - CASSYQPSSGGTEAFF TGTGCCAGCAGTTACCAACCCTCCTCGGGGGGCACTGAAGCTTTCTTT
- TRBJ2-2 TRBV5-4 - CASSLLSSNTGELFF TGTGCCAGCAGCTTGCTATCCTCCAACACCGGGGAGCTGTTTTTT
- TRBJ2-3 TRBV5-1 TRBD2 CASSLSSSGSKGQATDTQYF TGCGCCAGCAGCTTGTCGTCTAGCGGGAGTAAGGGCCAAGCGACAGATACGCAGTATTTT
- TRBJ2-2 TRBV7-6 TRBD2 CASSLDLPGLAGGTGELFF TGTGCCAGCAGCTTAGACCTACCCGGACTAGCGGGAGGAACCGGGGAGCTGTTTTTT
once TRBJ1-6 TRBV19 - CASTGSPYNSPLHF TGTGCCAGTACAGGGTCACCTTATAATTCACCCCTCCACTTT
- TRBJ2-5 TRBV19 TRBD1 CASSIHAWGTGDETQYF TGTGCCAGTAGTATTCATGCGTGGGGAACAGGGGATGAGACCCAGTACTTC
- TRBJ2-7 TRBV7-8 - CASSFNHRPKPYEQYF TGTGCCAGCAGCTTTAATCACAGACCAAAACCCTACGAGCAGTACTTC
- TRBJ1-4 TRBV27 - CASSSGQPGGEKLFF TGTGCCAGCAGTTCAGGACAGCCTGGCGGTGAAAAACTGTTTTTT
- TRBJ1-2 TRBV19 TRBD1 CASSSLQGRGGYTF TGTGCCAGTAGTAGCCTACAGGGGCGCGGTGGCTACACCTTC
once TRBJ2-5 TRBV6-5 - CASGRGSGETQYF TGTGCCAGTGGAAGGGGGAGTGGCGAGACCCAGTACTTC
- TRBJ1-4 TRBV4-3 - CASSRGQGMGEKLFF TGCGCCAGCAGCCGGGGCCAGGGGATGGGCGAAAAACTGTTTTTT
- TRBJ1-2 TRBV28 - CASSLAGTFYGYTF TGTGCCAGCAGTTTAGCCGGGACATTCTATGGCTACACCTTC
few TRBJ1-5 TRBV27 - CASSVTATHSNQPQHF TGTGCCAGCAGCGTGACAGCAACTCATAGCAATCAGCCCCAGCATTTT
- TRBJ1-2 TRBV3-1/TRBV3-2 - CASSPDRGGYTF TGTGCCAGCAGTCCCGACAGAGGCGGCTACACCTTC
- TRBJ2-6 TRBV5-5 - CASSSTLTPGANVLTF TGTGCCAGCAGCTCCACCCTGACTCCTGGGGCCAACGTCCTGACTTTC
- TRBJ2-5 TRBV6-5 TRBD1 CASSYSTGQETQYF TGTGCCAGCAGTTACTCGACAGGGCAAGAGACCCAGTACTTC
- TRBJ2-7 TRBV11-1 - CASSLAPGGYEQYF TGTGCCAGCAGCTTGGCCCCGGGCGGGTACGAGCAGTACTTC
- TRBJ1-6 TRBV5-6 - CASSQMDSPLHF TGTGCCAGCAGCCAGATGGATTCACCCCTCCACTTT
- TRBJ1-5 TRBV5-6 - CASSPRGGNQPQHF TGTGCCAGCAGCCCGCGCGGGGGAAATCAGCCCCAGCATTTT
- TRBJ2-7 TRBV7-2 - CASSGDIFGSSYEQYF TGTGCCAGCAGCGGCGACATCTTTGGGAGCTCCTACGAGCAGTACTTC
once TRBJ1-5 TRBV19 - CASSIGGVTNQPQHF TGTGCCAGTAGTATCGGAGGGGTTACGAATCAGCCCCAGCATTTT
- TRBJ1-5 TRBV27 - CASSFTGDQPQHF TGTGCCAGCAGTTTCACCGGAGACCAGCCCCAGCATTTT
- TRBJ1-2 TRBV24-1 - CATSSSANYGYTF TGTGCCACCAGTTCGAGTGCTAACTATGGCTACACCTTC
- TRBJ1-2 TRBV3-1/TRBV3-2 TRBD1 CASRSRDRVSGYTF TGTGCCAGCAGATCGCGGGACAGGGTGTCGGGCTACACCTTC
- TRBJ2-5 TRBV28 TRBD2 CASSLLPPWGSGRGETQYF TGTGCCAGCAGTTTACTTCCGCCGTGGGGTAGCGGGAGAGGAGAGACCCAGTACTTC
- TRBJ1-4 TRBV7-2 TRBD1 CASSFDRGGEKLFF TGTGCCAGCAGCTTTGACAGGGGTGGGGAAAAACTGTTTTTT
- TRBJ2-1 TRBV4-3 TRBD2 CASSQDSTSGRINEQFF TGCGCCAGCAGCCAAGATTCTACTAGCGGGAGAATAAATGAGCAGTTCTTC
- TRBJ2-7 TRBV5-4 - CASSSPGQGYSEQYF TGTGCCAGCAGCTCCCCGGGGCAGGGGTATTCCGAGCAGTACTTC
- TRBJ2-7 TRBV9 TRBD2 CASSALAGSSYEQYF TGTGCCAGCAGCGCCTTAGCGGGTAGCTCCTACGAGCAGTACTTC
- TRBJ1-2 TRBV10-3 TRBD1 CATGQVNYGYTF TGTGCCACTGGACAGGTTAACTATGGCTACACCTTC
- TRBJ2-7 TRBV2 TRBD2 CASNDGGGRGEQYF TGTGCCAGCAACGACGGGGGCGGGAGGGGCGAGCAGTACTTC
- TRBJ1-2 TRBV6-5 - CASSPTGSFDGYTF TGTGCCAGCAGCCCGACAGGTAGCTTTGATGGCTACACCTTC
- TRBJ1-2 TRBV12-3/TRBV12-4 - CASSLFRGGYTF TGTGCCAGCAGTTTGTTCAGGGGTGGCTACACCTTC
- TRBJ1-1 TRBV5-1 - CASSYDQTEAFF TGCGCCAGCAGCTACGATCAGACTGAAGCTTTCTTT
- TRBJ2-6 TRBV7-3 - CASSLDRPSGANVLTF TGTGCCAGCAGCTTGGACAGACCCTCTGGGGCCAACGTCCTGACTTTC
- TRBJ1-6 TRBV11-2 - CASSDGASPLHF TGTGCCAGCAGCGATGGAGCTTCACCCCTCCACTTT